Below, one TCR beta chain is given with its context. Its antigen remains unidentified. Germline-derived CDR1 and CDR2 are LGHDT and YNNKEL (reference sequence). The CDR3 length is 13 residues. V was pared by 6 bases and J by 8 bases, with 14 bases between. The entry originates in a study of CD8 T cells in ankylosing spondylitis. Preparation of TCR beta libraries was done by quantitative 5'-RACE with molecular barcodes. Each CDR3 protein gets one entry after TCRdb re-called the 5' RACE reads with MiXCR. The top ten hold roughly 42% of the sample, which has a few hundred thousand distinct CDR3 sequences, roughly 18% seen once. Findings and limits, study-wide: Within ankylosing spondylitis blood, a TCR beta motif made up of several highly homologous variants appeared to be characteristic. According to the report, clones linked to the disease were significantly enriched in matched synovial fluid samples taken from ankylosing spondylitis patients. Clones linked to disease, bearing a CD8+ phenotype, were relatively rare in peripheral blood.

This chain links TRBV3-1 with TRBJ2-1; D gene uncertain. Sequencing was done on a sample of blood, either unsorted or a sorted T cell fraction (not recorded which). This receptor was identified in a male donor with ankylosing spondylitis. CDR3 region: CASSLNYEYEQFF. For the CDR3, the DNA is TGTGCCAGCAGTCTCAATTACGAGTATGAGCAGTTCTTC.